In its sample, the clone carrying this T cell receptor (beta chain) was seen once. Its target is not known. This sample was included in a study of a mutant IDH1 vaccine in newly diagnosed glioma. Study at large: Commencement of vaccination occurred 4-6 weeks following radiotherapy alone, or concurrently with temozolomide cycles. Most patients had radiochemotherapy with temozolomide before enrollment; others had one alone.

Method: immunoSEQ multiplex PCR; TCRdb's copy keeps in-frame clones and lacks some. The sample lists about 53,000 clones, around 84% occurring once. Time point described: week 5, during vaccination. The study gave 300 ug of mutant IDH1 20-mer peptide per vaccine dose, with topical imiquimod. V was cut by 0 bases and J by 5 bases, with 23 bases left in between. In germline, CDR1 is SGHKS, CDR2 YYEKEE (reference sequence). CDR3 length: 18 amino acids. This rearrangement joins TRBV5-5 to TRBJ1-1, with D perhaps TRBD1 (6 bases). This TCR came from a woman aged 45-65 years with glioma. The sequencing here drew on PBMCs, taken from a glioma patient whose treatment included an IDH1 peptide vaccine. The CDR3 sequence: CASSLAGGGAGRATEAFF. The CDR3 DNA reads TGTGCCAGCAGCTTGGCCGGCGGGGGGGCTGGTAGAGCGACTGAAGCTTTCTTT.